These 24 T cell receptor beta chains were all obtained from the same sample, sequenced in a study of cytotoxic CD8 clonotypes in ibrutinib-treated CLL. Clones were read by immunoSEQ multiplex PCR, and TCRdb kept only the in-frame ones, dropping some. Here the sample spans more than 110,000 clones, more than 70% being singletons. Sequencing was performed on PBMCs, taken after 36 months of ibrutinib treatment. The receptor set was obtained from a human donor with chronic lymphocytic leukemia.

This chain links TRBV4-2 with TRBJ2-7; D is uncertain. The CDR3 runs 16 residues. Germline CDR1 is LGHNA and CDR2 is YNFKEQ. V lost 0 bases and J 0 bases, leaving 12 bases between the germline ends. CDR3 DNA: TGTGCCAGCAGCCAAGATCGAGTTGGTCCCTCCTACGAGCAGTACTTC. Protein: CASSQDRVGPSYEQYF.

CDR3 region: CASSPGQGRLSYGYTF. In DNA, the CDR3 is TGTGCCAGCAGCCCGGGCCAGGGTAGGTTGAGCTATGGCTACACCTTC. This rearrangement joins TRBV5-4 to TRBJ1-2; tentatively, D is TRBD1 (5 bases). The germline CDR1 and CDR2 sequences are SGHNT and YYREEE (reference sequence). This CDR3 contains 16 residues. Trimming shortened V by 4 bases and J by 4 bases, and 20 bases separated the two germline ends.

This clone was picked up one time. This chain joins TRBV30 and TRBJ1-2, with TRBD1 identical over 10 bases. CDR3 size: 15 residues. Looked up from germline, CDR1 is GTSNPN and CDR2 is SVGIG (reference sequence). V shed 2 bases, J shed 4 bases, and the junction held 7 bases outside the gene matches. CDR3 residues: CAWSKTGTGAYGYTF. The CDR3 DNA reads as TGTGCCTGGAGTAAAACCGGGACAGGGGCCTATGGCTACACCTTC.

The CDR3 protein is CASRDLTGTGVYQAKNIQYF. In DNA, the CDR3 is TGTGCCAGCAGGGACTTAACCGGGACAGGGGTTTATCAGGCCAAAAACATTCAGTACTTC. This chain links TRBV2 with TRBJ2-4, with 10 positions matching TRBD1. The CDR3 covers 20 residues. The ends lost 6 bases at V and 1 base at J; junction bases unmatched: 18. Germline V gene sequence: CDR1 SNHLY, CDR2 FYNNEI.

The chain joins TRBV25-1 to TRBJ2-7, with TRBD1 identical over 9 bases. The CDR3 is made up of 11 amino acids. Germline assignment: CDR1 MGHDK and CDR2 SYGVNS. After removal of 8 bases from V and 6 bases from J, the junction contained 2 bases not matched to a gene. The CDR3, as DNA: TGTGCCAGCGGGACAGGGCGCGAGCAGTACTTC. Its protein product is CASGTGREQYF.

This clone was seen just once. The chain combines TRBV6-1 with TRBJ2-7, with TRBD2 matching 9 bases. V trimming: 9 bases; J trimming: 4 bases; junction bases outside the gene matches: 7. The CDR3 loop spans 13 amino acids. From germline, CDR1 is MNHNS and CDR2 SASEGT. The CDR3 here is CASATSGLYEQYF. The DNA for the CDR3 is TGTGCCAGTGCGACTAGCGGATTATACGAGCAGTACTTC.

The CDR3 protein is CAWKNRANYGYTF. The CDR3 coding sequence is TGTGCCTGGAAGAACAGGGCTAACTATGGCTACACCTTC. V and J are TRBV30 and TRBJ1-2, with D tentatively TRBD1 (6 bases). V lost 4 bases, J lost 0 bases, and 9 bases lay in between. This CDR3 region has 13 residues. Germline CDR1 and CDR2: GTSNPN and SVGIG (reference sequence). Filled out from reference TRBV30 and TRBJ1-2, the complete variable domain reads SQTIHQWPATLVQPVGSPLSLECTVEGTSNPNLYWYRQAAGRGLQLLFYSVGIGQISSEVPQNLSASRPQDRQFILSSKKLLLSDSGFYLCAWKNRANYGYTFGSGTRLTVV.

The chain uses TRBV10-3 and TRBJ2-7; 9 nucleotides line up with TRBD2. The CDR3 covers 13 residues. Germline V gives CDR1 ENHRY, CDR2 SYGVKD. J lost 2 bases, V lost 7 bases, and 3 bases had no gene match. The CDR3 here is CAIMSSGAYEQYF. The CDR3 region has the DNA TGTGCCATCATGTCTAGCGGGGCCTACGAGCAGTACTTC.

The gene calls are TRBV13 and TRBJ2-7; D gene uncertain. The V end lost 5 bases, the J end lost 6 bases, and 20 bases lay between the germline ends. The CDR3 totals 15 residues. The germline CDR1 and CDR2 sequences are PRHDT and FYEKMQ (reference sequence). Here the CDR3 reads CASSPPARALLEQYF. CDR3 sequence (DNA): TGTGCCAGCAGCCCACCAGCCCGTGCCCTTCTCGAGCAGTACTTC.

The CDR3 DNA follows: TGTGCCAGCAAAGGGGAGTATGGCTACACCTTC. Translating gives CASKGEYGYTF. This chain joins TRBV28 and TRBJ1-2; possible D gene TRBD1, 5 bases. V was pared by 7 bases and J by 5 bases, with 8 bases between. The CDR3 has 11 residues. Germline values: CDR1 MDHEN, CDR2 SYDVKM.

The genes are TRBV30 and TRBJ2-5; 8 positions match TRBD2. The CDR3 runs to 15 residues. The trim removed 3 bases at V and 4 bases at J, leaving 10 bases unmatched. Germline V gene lookup returns CDR1 GTSNPN and CDR2 SVGIG (reference sequence). The CDR3 region is CAWSGGGTPRETQYF. CDR3 nucleotides: TGTGCCTGGAGCGGCGGGGGGACCCCCAGAGAGACCCAGTACTTC.

The chain has TRBV2 and TRBJ2-5; maybe TRBD2 (5 bases). This CDR3 is 12 amino acids long. Germline CDR1 SNHLY, CDR2 FYNNEI. The V end was cut by 6 bases, the J end by 5 bases, with 10 bases between. The CDR3 DNA reads as TGTGCCAGCAGGAGGGTGGGGGAGACCCAGTACTTC. Its translation: CASRRVGETQYF.

The rearrangement joins TRBV11-2 to TRBJ2-4; no reliable D call. Germline CDR1 SGHAT, CDR2 FQNNGV. The CDR3 has 16 residues. The V and J ends lost 5 bases and 0 bases respectively, with 14 bases between them. The CDR3 here is CASSRPGAIAKNIQYF. CDR3 bases: TGTGCCAGCAGCCGCCCAGGCGCGATAGCCAAAAACATTCAGTACTTC.

The J gene is TRBJ2-2, the V gene TRBV11-1, with 11 bases matching TRBD2. The CDR3 covers 15 residues. CDR1 and CDR2 from the germline V gene are SGHAT and FQDESV (reference sequence). The trim removed 5 bases at V and 6 bases at J, leaving 5 bases unmatched. The CDR3 DNA reads as TGTGCCAGCAGCCCAACTAGCGGGAGCCCCGGGGAGCTGTTTTTT. This translates into CASSPTSGSPGELFF.

V usage is TRBV29-1 and J usage is TRBJ1-5; D not certain. V lost 4 bases and J 6 bases, leaving 13 bases between the germline ends. CDR3 length: 13 amino acids. The V gene's germline CDR1 is SQVTM and CDR2 ANQGSEA. The DNA for the CDR3 is TGCAGCGTTGTAATCGCGGGTATTCAGCCCCAGCATTTT. Translating it yields CSVVIAGIQPQHF.

The chain couples TRBV7-2 to TRBJ2-1, with TRBD2 as a possible D gene (5 bases). V was clipped by 7 bases and J by 4 bases, with 17 bases between them. CDR3 length: 15 residues. CDR1 is SGHTA and CDR2 is FQGNSA in the germline V gene. This CDR3 reads CASTGWGTEYNEQFF. The CDR3 nucleotides are TGTGCCAGCACGGGGTGGGGAACCGAGTACAATGAGCAGTTCTTC.

The genes are TRBV9 and TRBJ1-1; tentative D call: TRBD1 (5 bases). The CDR3 is 19 residues long. Trimming shortened V by 0 bases and J by 0 bases, and 21 bases separated the two germline ends. Germline V gene lookup returns CDR1 SGDLS and CDR2 YYNGEE. CDR3 sequence (DNA): TGTGCCAGCAGCGTAGAAGTGCGGGGGTTGTCCCGAATGAACACTGAAGCTTTCTTT. Protein sequence: CASSVEVRGLSRMNTEAFF.

The chain recombines TRBV21-1 with TRBJ1-2; the D call in the table, TRBD1, was not verified against the DNA. TRBV21-1 is termed a pseudogene. The CDR3 is 18 residues long. As DNA, the CDR3 is TGTGCCAGCAGCACCTTTCAACAGGGCGTGGGGCCCTTCTATGGCTACACCTTC. This translates into CASSTFQQGVGPFYGYTF.

The chain recombines TRBV7-9 with TRBJ1-4, with unresolved D. V lost 2 bases, J lost 8 bases, and 21 bases lay in between. The CDR3 spans 17 residues. Germline loops: CDR1 SEHNR, CDR2 FQNEAQ (reference sequence). The CDR3 coding sequence is TGTGCCAGCAGCTTATTCACTAGTACCGGGCGGGTGGAAAAACTGTTTTTT. Protein sequence: CASSLFTSTGRVEKLFF.

The chain combines TRBV6-1 with TRBJ1-2; no reliable D call. The V end was cut by 5 bases, the J end by 3 bases, with 10 bases between. Germline V gene sequence: CDR1 MNHNS, CDR2 SASEGT. The CDR3 is made up of 13 amino acids. CDR3 in DNA: TGTGCCAGCAGTACGCACAGCCACTATGGCTACACCTTC. This gives the protein CASSTHSHYGYTF.

The chain recombines TRBV21-1 with TRBJ2-2; TRBD2 is the table's D call, not checked against the DNA. TRBV21-1 is described as a pseudogene. The CDR3 is 13 residues long. The CDR3 sequence: CASSELAGGELFF. In DNA form, the CDR3 reads TGTGCCAGCAGCGAATTAGCGGGCGGGGAGCTGTTTTTT.

This clone was recorded only once. CDR3 region: CASSSYGTLSYEQYF. As DNA, the CDR3 is TGTGCCAGCAGCTCGTACGGGACTCTCTCCTACGAGCAGTACTTC. The chain combines TRBV7-9 with TRBJ2-7; tentative D call: TRBD2 (6 bases). The germline V gene encodes CDR1 SEHNR and CDR2 FQNEAQ (reference sequence). This CDR3 contains 15 residues. The V and J ends lost 4 bases and 0 bases respectively, with 13 bases between them.

J is TRBJ2-5 and V is TRBV6-5; 9 nucleotides agree with TRBD2. The CDR3 loop spans 15 amino acids. J was trimmed by 7 bases and V by 8 bases; bases with no gene match: 14. CDR1 MNHEY and CDR2 SVGAGI come from the germline V gene. The DNA for the CDR3 is TGTGCCAGCGGTAGGGCTAGCGGGGTCTCAGCGACCCAGTACTTC. Its translation is CASGRASGVSATQYF.

The chain is built from TRBV27 and TRBJ2-5; tentatively, D is TRBD2 (6 bases). V was clipped by 6 bases and J by 4 bases, with 12 bases between them. Germline CDR1 reads MNHEY; CDR2 reads SMNVEV (reference sequence). This CDR3 is 13 amino acids long. CDR3 nucleotide sequence: TGTGCCAGCAGCACCAGGGAGGCAGAGACCCAGTACTTC. This sequence encodes CASSTREAETQYF.